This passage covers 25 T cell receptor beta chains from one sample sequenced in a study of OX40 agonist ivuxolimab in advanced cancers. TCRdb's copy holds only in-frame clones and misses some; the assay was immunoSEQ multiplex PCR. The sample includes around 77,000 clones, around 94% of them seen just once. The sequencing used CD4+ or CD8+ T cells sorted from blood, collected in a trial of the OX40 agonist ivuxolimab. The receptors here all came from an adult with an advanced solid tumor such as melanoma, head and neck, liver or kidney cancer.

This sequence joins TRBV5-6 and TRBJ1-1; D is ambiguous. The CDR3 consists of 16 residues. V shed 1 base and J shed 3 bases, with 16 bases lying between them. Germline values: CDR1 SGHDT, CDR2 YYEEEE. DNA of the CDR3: TGTGCCAGCAGCTTGCGTCGGATAACCCCGGACACTGAAGCTTTCTTT. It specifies CASSLRRITPDTEAFF.

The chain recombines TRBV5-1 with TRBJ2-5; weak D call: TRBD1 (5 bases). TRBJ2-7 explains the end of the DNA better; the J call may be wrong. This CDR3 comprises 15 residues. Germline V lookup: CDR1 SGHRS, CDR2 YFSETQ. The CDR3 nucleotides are TGCGCCAGCAGCTTGATTTCGTGGCAGGGCTACGAGCAGTACTTC. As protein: CASSLISWQGYEQYF.

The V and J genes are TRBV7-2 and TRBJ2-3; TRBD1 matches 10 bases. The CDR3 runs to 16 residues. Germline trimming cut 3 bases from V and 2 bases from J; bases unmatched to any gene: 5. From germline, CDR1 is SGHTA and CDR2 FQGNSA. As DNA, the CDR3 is TGTGCCAGCAGCTTTGGGACAGGGGTCCACACAGATACGCAGTATTTT. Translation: CASSFGTGVHTDTQYF.

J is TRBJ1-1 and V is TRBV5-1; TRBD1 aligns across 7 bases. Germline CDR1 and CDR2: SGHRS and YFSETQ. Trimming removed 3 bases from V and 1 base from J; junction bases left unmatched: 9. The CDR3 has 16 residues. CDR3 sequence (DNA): TGCGCCAGCAGCTCGAAGACAGGGTCCGGGAACACTGAAGCTTTCTTT. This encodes CASSSKTGSGNTEAFF.

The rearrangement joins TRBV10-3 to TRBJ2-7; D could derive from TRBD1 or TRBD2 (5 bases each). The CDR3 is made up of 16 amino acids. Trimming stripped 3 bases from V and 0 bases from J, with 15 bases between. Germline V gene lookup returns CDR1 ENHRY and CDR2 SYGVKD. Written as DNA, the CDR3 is TGTGCCATCAGTGATCGACAGAGAGGGAGCTCCTACGAGCAGTACTTC. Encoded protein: CAISDRQRGSSYEQYF.

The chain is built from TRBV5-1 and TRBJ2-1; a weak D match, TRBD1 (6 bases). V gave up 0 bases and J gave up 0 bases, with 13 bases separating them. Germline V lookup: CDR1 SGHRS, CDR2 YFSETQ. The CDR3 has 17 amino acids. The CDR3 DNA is TGCGCCAGCAGCTTGGGGACGACAGGCTCCTCCTACAATGAGCAGTTCTTC. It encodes CASSLGTTGSSYNEQFF.

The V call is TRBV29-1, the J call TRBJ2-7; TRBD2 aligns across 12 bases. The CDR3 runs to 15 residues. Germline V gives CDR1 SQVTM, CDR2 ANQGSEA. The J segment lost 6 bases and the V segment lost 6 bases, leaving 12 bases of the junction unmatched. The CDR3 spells CSVVRGLAGLGEQYF. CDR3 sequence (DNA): TGCAGCGTCGTCAGGGGACTAGCGGGCTTGGGCGAGCAGTACTTC.

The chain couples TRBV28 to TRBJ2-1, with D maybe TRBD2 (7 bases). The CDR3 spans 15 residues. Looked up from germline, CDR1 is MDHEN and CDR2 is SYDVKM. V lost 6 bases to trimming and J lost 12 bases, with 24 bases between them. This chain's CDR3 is CASSPPSPGEGGQFF. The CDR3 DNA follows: TGTGCCAGCAGCCCCCCGTCACCGGGGGAGGGGGGGCAGTTCTTC.

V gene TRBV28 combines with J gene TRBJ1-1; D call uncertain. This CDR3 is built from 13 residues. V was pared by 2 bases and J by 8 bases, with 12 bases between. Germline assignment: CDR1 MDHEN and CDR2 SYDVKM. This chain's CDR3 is CASSLGRLVEAFF. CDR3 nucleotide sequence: TGTGCCAGCAGTTTAGGGCGGTTGGTAGAAGCTTTCTTT.

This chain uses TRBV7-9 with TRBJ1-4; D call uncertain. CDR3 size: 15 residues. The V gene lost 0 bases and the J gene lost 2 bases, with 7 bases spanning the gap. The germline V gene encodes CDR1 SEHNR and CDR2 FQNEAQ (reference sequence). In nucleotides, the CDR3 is TGTGCCAGCAGCTTAGCGGCCCCTACTAATGAAAAACTGTTTTTT. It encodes CASSLAAPTNEKLFF.

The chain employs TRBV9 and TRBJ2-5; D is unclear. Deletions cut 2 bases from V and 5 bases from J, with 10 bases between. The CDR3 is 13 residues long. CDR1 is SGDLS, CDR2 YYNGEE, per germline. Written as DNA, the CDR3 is TGTGCCAGCAGCGTTGAAGGGTGGGAGACCCAGTACTTC. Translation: CASSVEGWETQYF.

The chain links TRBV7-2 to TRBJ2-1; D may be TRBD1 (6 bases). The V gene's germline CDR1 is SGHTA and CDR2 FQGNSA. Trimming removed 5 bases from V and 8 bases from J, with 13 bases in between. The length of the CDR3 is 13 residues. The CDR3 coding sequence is TGTGCCAGCAGCCCGAAACAGGGACATGAGCAGTTCTTC. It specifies CASSPKQGHEQFF.

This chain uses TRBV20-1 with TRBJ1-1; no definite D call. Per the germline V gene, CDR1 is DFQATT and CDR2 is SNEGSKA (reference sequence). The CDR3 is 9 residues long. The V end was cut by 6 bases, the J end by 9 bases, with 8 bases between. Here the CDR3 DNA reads TGCAGTGCGGCCGGACAAGCTTTCTTT. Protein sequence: CSAAGQAFF.

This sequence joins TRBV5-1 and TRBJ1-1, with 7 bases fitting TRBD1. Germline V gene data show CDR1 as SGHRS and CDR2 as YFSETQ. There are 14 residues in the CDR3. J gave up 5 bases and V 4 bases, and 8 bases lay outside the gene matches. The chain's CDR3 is CASSKVGGETEAFF. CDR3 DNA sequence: TGCGCCAGCAGCAAAGTAGGGGGCGAGACTGAAGCTTTCTTT.

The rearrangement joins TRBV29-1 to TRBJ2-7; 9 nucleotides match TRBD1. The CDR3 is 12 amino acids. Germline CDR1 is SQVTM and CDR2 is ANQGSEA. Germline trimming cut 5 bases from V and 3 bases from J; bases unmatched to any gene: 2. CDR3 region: CSVTGQGYEQYF. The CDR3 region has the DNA TGCAGCGTTACGGGACAGGGCTACGAGCAGTACTTC.

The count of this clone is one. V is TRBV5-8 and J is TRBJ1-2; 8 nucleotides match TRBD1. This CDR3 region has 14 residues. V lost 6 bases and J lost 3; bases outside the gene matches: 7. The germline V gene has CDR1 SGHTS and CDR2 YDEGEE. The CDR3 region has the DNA TGTGCCAGCAACCACGGACAGGGCGACTATGGCTACACCTTC. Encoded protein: CASNHGQGDYGYTF.

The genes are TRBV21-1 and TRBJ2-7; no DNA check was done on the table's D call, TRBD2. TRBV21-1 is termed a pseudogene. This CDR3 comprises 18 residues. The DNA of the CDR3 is TGTGCCAGCAGCAAAGGCGAGGGAGCGGGAGGGCCCTCCTACGAGCAGTACTTC. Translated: CASSKGEGAGGPSYEQYF.

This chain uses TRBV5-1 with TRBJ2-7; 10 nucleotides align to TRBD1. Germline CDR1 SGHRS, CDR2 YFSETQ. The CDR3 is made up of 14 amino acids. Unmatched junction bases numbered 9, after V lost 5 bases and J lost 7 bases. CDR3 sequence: CASSVQGQGKEQYF. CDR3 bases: TGCGCCAGCAGTGTGCAGGGACAGGGGAAAGAGCAGTACTTC.

The CDR3 protein is CASSPTGPNIQYF. The CDR3 DNA reads TGTGCCAGCTCACCTACAGGGCCGAACATTCAGTACTTC. The rearrangement links TRBV18 to TRBJ2-4; TRBD1 is a possible D gene (6 bases). From germline, CDR1 is KGHSH and CDR2 LQKENI. V was cut by 3 bases and J by 7 bases, with 10 bases left in between. This CDR3 contains 13 residues.

Here the CDR3 DNA reads TGTGCCAGCAGCGACCAGGGGTACCGTACCAATCAGCCCCAGCATTTT. The encoded protein is CASSDQGYRTNQPQHF. The chain joins TRBV7-8 to TRBJ1-5; maybe TRBD1 (6 bases). Trimming removed 5 bases at V and 3 bases at J, with 17 bases between. CDR3 length: 16 amino acids. Germline assignment: CDR1 SGHVS and CDR2 FQNEAQ.

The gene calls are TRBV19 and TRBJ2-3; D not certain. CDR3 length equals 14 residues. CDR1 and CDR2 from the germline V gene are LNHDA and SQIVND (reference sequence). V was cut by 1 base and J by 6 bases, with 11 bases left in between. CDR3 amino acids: CASSIGGAPDTQYF. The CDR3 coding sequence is TGTGCCAGTAGTATAGGAGGTGCCCCCGATACGCAGTATTTT.

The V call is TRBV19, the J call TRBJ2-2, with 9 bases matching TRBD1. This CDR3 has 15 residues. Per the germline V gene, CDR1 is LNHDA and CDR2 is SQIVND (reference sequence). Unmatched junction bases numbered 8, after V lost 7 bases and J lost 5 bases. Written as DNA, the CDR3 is TGTGCCAGTACCCTAGGACAGGGGAGGACCGGGGAGCTGTTTTTT. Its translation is CASTLGQGRTGELFF.

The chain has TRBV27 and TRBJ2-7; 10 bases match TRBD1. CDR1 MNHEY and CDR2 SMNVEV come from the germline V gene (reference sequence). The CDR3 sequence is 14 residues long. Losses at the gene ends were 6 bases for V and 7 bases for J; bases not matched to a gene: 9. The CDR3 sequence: CASSSGTGALEQYF. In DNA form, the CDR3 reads TGTGCCAGCAGCTCCGGGACAGGGGCGCTGGAGCAGTACTTC.

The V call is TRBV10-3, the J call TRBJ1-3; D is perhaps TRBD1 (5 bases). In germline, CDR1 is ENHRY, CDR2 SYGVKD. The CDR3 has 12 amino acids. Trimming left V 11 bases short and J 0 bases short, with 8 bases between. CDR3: CAVQGSGNTIYF. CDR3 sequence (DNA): TGTGCCGTGCAGGGCTCTGGAAACACCATATATTTT.

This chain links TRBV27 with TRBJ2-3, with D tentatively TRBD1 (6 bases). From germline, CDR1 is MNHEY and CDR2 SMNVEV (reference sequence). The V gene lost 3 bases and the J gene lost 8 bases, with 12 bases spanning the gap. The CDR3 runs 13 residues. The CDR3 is CASSFQGRGTQYF. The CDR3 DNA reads TGTGCCAGCAGTTTTCAGGGGCGTGGTACGCAGTATTTT.